Described below is a single TCR beta chain sequence and its context. In the source study's methods: Amplification from reference gene primers served as the basis for estimated nucleated cell counts. TCRdb keeps only in-frame clones here, not all; method: immunoSEQ multiplex PCR. Clone size and the V and J calls come from that table; the DNA yielded D and trimming. The sample contains over 250,000 clones, approximately 88% of which appear only once. This sample stems from a study of blood T cell repertoires in COVID-19. On the study more broadly: Nucleic acid was either cDNA or gDNA, and it came from T cells, B-cell-depleted T cells, or PBMCs.

With V trimmed by 0 bases and J by 5 bases, 2 bases remained unmatched. The CDR3 sequence is 14 residues long. The V gene's germline CDR1 is SGDLS and CDR2 YYNGEE. Participant age was about 18 to 95 years, and participants resided in roughly 25 US areas. Donors of Cohort 3 who recovered were those that had two negative PCRs, clearance, or symptom resolution. The sequence was obtained from a woman younger than 45 who had recovered from COVID-19. Sequencing was done on a sample of PBMCs or T cells enriched from blood (not recorded which). This chain uses TRBV9 with TRBJ2-5, with TRBD2 matching over 9 bases. CDR3 sequence: CASSVGLAGETQYF. CDR3 sequence (DNA): TGTGCCAGCAGCGTAGGTCTAGCGGGGGAGACCCAGTACTTC.